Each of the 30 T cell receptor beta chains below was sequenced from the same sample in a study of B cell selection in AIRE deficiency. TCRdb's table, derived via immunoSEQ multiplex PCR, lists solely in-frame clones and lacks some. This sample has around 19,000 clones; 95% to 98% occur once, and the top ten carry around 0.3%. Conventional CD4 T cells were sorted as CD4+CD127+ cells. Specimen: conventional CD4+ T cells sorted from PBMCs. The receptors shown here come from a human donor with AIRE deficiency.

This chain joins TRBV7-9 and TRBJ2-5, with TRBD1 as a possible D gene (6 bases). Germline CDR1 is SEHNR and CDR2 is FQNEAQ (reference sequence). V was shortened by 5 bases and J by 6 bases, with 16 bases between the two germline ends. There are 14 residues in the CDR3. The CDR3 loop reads CASSPRSGAKTQYF. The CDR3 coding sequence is TGTGCCAGCAGCCCCCGGTCAGGGGCGAAGACCCAGTACTTC.

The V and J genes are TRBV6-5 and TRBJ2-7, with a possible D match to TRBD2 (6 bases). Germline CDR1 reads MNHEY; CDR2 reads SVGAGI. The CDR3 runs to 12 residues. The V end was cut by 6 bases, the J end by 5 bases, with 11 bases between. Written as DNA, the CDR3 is TGTGCCAGCAGCATGGGGAGGCACGAGCAGTACTTC. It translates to CASSMGRHEQYF.

The CDR3 sequence: CATRDFYTDTQYF. CDR3 DNA sequence: TGTGCCACCAGGGACTTCTACACAGATACGCAGTATTTT. The chain uses TRBV10-3 and TRBJ2-3, with TRBD2 as a possible D gene (6 bases). The CDR3 is 13 amino acids. Per the germline V gene, CDR1 is ENHRY and CDR2 is SYGVKD. The V gene lost 10 bases and the J gene lost 2 bases, with 13 bases spanning the gap.

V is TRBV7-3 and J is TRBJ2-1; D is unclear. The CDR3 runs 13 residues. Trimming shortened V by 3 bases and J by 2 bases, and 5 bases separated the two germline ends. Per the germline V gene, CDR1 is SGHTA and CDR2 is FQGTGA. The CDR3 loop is CASSFQTYNEQFF. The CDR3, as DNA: TGTGCCAGCAGCTTTCAGACCTACAATGAGCAGTTCTTC.

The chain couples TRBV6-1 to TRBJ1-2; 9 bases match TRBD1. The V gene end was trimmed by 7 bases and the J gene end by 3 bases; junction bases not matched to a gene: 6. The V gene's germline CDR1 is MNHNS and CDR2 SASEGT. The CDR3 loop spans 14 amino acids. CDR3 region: CASIRTGEDYGYTF. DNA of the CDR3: TGTGCCAGCATTCGGACAGGGGAGGACTATGGCTACACCTTC.

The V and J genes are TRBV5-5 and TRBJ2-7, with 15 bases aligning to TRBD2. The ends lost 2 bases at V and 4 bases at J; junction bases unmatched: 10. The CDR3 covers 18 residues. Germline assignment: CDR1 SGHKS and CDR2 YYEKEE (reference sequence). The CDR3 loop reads CASSFRTGLAGGPYEQYF. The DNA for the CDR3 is TGTGCCAGCAGCTTTAGGACAGGACTAGCGGGAGGGCCGTACGAGCAGTACTTC.

As DNA, the CDR3 is TGTGCCAGTAGTTTTTCGGATCTGTATGGCTACACCTTC. Protein: CASSFSDLYGYTF. J is TRBJ1-2 and V is TRBV19, with D hard to call. Trimming pared 5 bases from V and 5 bases from J, leaving 12 bases between. The CDR3 consists of 13 residues. CDR1 and CDR2 from the germline V gene are LNHDA and SQIVND (reference sequence).

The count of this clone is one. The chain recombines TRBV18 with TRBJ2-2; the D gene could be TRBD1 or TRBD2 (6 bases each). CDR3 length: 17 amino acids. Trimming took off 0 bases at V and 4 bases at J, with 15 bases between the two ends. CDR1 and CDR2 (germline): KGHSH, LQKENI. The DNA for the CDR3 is TGTGCCAGCTCACCACCTGGGAGGCAGGGGATCACCGGGGAGCTGTTTTTT. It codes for CASSPPGRQGITGELFF.

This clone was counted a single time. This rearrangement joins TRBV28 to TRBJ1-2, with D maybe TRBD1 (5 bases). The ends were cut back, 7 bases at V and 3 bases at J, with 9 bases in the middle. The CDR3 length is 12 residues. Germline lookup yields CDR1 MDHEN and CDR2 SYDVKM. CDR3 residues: CASTGAHYGYTF. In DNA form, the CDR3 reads TGTGCCAGCACCGGGGCCCACTATGGCTACACCTTC.

CDR3 sequence reads: CASSFGPQQGAYEKLFF. As DNA, the CDR3 is TGTGCCAGCAGCTTCGGTCCCCAGCAGGGGGCGTATGAAAAACTGTTTTTT. This sequence joins TRBV5-5 and TRBJ1-4, with 8 bases aligning to TRBD1. Losses at the gene ends were 2 bases for V and 6 bases for J; bases not matched to a gene: 12. This CDR3 has 17 amino acids. Germline loops: CDR1 SGHKS, CDR2 YYEKEE (reference sequence). The full variable domain, completed using reference TRBV5-5 and TRBJ1-4, is DAGVTQSPTHLIKTRGQQVTLRCSPISGHKSVSWYQQVLGQGPQFIFQYYEKEERGRGNFPDRFSARQFPNYSSELNVNALLLGDSALYLCASSFGPQQGAYEKLFFGSGTQLSVL.

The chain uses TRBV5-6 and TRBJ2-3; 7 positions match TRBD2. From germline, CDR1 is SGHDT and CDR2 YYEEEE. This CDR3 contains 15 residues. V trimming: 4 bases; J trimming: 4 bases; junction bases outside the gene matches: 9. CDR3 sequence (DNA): TGTGCCAGCAGCCGGACTAGGACGATCGCAGATACGCAGTATTTT. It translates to CASSRTRTIADTQYF.

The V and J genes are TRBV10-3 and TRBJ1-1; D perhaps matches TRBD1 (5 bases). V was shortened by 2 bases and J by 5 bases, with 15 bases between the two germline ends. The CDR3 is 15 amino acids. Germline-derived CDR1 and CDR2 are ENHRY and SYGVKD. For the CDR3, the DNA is TGTGCCATCAGTGAGCCACAGCAGGGTCGGACTGAAGCTTTCTTT. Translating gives CAISEPQQGRTEAFF.

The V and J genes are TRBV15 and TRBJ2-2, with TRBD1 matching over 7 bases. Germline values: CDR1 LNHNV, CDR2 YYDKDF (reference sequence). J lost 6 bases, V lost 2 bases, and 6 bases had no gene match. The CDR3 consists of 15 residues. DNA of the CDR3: TGTGCCACCAGCAGATTAACTACAGGGGCCGGGGAGCTGTTTTTT. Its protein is CATSRLTTGAGELFF. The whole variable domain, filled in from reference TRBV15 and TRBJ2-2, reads DAMVIQNPRYQVTQFGKPVTLSCSQTLNHNVMYWYQQKSSQAPKLLFHYYDKDFNNEADTPDNFQSRRPNTSFCFLDIRSPGLGDTAMYLCATSRLTTGAGELFFGEGSRLTVL.

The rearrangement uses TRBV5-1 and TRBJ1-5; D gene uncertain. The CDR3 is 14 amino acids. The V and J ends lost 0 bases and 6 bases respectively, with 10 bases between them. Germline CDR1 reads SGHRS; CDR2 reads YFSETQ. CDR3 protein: CASSLEGSGQPQHF. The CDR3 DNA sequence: TGCGCCAGCAGCTTGGAGGGTAGTGGTCAGCCCCAGCATTTT.

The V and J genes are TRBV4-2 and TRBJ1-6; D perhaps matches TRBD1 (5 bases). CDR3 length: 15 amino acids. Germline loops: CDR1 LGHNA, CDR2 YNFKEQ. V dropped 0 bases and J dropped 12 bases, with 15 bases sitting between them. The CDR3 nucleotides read TGTGCCAGCAGCCAAGATAAACAGGAGGGCTTACCCCTCCACTTT. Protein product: CASSQDKQEGLPLHF.

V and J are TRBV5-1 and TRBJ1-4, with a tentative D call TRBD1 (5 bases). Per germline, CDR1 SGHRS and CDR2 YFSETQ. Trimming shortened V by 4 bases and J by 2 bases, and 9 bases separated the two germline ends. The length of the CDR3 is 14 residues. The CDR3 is CASSPRGTNEKLFF. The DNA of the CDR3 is TGCGCCAGCAGCCCACGGGGCACTAATGAAAAACTGTTTTTT.

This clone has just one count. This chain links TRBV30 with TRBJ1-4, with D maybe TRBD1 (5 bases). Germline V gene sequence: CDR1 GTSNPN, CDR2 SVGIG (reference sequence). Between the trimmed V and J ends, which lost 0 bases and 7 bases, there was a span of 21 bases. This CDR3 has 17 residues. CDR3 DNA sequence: TGTGCCTGGAGTGTAAAGCGGGGGACGGGGGTTTCTGAAAAACTGTTTTTT. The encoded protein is CAWSVKRGTGVSEKLFF.

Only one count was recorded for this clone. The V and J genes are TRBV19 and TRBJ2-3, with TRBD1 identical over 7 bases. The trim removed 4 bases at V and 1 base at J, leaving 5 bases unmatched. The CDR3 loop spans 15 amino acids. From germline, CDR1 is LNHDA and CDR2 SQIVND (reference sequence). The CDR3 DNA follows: TGTGCCAGTAGTAAAAGACAGGGACGCACAGATACGCAGTATTTT. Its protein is CASSKRQGRTDTQYF.

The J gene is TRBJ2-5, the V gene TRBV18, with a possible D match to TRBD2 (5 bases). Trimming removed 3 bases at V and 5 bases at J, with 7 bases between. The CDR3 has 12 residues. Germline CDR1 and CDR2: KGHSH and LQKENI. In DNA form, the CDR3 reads TGTGCCAGCTCACCGTCGGGGGAGACCCAGTACTTC. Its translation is CASSPSGETQYF.

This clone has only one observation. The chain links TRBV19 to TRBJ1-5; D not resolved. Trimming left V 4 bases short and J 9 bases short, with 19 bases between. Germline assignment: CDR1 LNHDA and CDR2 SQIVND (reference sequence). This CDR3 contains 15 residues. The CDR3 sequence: CASSTSPPSRTPQHF. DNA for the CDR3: TGTGCCAGTAGTACGTCACCCCCTTCCCGTACGCCCCAGCATTTT.

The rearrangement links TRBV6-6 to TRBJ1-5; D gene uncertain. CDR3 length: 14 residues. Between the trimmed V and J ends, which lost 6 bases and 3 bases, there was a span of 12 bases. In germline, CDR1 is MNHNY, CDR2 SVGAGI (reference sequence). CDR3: CASSWAVPNQPQHF. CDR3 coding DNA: TGTGCCAGCAGCTGGGCGGTTCCCAATCAGCCCCAGCATTTT.

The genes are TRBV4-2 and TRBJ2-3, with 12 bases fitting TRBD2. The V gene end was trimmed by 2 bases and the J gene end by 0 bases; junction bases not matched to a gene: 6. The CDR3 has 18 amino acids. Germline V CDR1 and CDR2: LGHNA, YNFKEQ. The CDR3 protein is CASSQRQGLAGSTDTQYF. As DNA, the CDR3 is TGTGCCAGCAGCCAACGTCAAGGACTAGCGGGGAGCACAGATACGCAGTATTTT.

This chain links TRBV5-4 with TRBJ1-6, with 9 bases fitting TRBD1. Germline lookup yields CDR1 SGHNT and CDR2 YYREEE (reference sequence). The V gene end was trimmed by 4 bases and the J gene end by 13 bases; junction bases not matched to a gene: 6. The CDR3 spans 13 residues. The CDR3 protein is CASSPGQGTPLHF. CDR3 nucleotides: TGTGCCAGCAGCCCGGGACAGGGTACCCCCCTCCACTTT.

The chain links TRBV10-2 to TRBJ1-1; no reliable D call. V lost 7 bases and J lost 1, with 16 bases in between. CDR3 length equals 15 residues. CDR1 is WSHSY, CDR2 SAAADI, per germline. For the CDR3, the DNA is TGCGCCAGCATCCTGGTATTTGGGTCGAACACTGAAGCTTTCTTT. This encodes CASILVFGSNTEAFF.

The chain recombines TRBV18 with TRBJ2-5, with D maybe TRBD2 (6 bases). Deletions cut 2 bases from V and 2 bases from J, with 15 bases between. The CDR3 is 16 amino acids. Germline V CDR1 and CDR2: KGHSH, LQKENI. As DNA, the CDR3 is TGTGCCAGCTCACCATCATTCCTAGCGAATCAAGAGACCCAGTACTTC. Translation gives CASSPSFLANQETQYF.

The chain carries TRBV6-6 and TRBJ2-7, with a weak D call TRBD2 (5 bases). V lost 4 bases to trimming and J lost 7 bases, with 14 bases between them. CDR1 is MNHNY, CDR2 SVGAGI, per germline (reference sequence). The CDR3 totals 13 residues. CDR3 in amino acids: CASSSLSLGEQYF. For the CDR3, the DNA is TGTGCCAGCAGTTCCTTATCACTAGGTGAGCAGTACTTC.

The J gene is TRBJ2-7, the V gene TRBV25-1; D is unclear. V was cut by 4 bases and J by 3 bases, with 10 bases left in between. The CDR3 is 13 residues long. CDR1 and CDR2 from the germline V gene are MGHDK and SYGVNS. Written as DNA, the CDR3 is TGTGCCAGCAGTGTAACTAACCGCTACGAGCAGTACTTC. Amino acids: CASSVTNRYEQYF.

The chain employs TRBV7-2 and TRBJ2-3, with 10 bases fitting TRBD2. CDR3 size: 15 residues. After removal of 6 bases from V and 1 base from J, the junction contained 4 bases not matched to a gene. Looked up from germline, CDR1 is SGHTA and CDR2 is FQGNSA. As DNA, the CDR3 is TGTGCCAGCAGGAGGACTAGCGGCCGCACAGATACGCAGTATTTT. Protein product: CASRRTSGRTDTQYF.

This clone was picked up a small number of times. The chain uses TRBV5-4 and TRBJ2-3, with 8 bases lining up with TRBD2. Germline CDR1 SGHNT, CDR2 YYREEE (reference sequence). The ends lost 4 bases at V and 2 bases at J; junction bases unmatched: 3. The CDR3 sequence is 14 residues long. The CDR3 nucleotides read TGTGCCAGCAGCCCCGGGGGGGCCACAGATACGCAGTATTTT. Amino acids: CASSPGGATDTQYF.

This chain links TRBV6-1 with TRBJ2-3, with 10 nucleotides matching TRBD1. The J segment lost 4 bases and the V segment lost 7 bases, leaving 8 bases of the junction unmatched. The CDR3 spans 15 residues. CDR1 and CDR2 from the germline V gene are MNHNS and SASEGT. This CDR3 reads CASNRQGAESDTQYF. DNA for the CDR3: TGTGCCAGCAATAGACAGGGGGCAGAGTCAGATACGCAGTATTTT.